Reported below is one T cell receptor (beta chain). It lacks a known antigen. Base quality data are lacking; no much larger clone is found one base away. The immunoSEQ Assay, a bias-controlled multiplex PCR, was used to amplify TCRbeta CDR3 regions from genomic DNA. In the source study's methods: The number of nucleated cells in each sample was estimated by amplification of reference gene primers within the assay. Sequence reads were collapsed and filtered to measure the absolute abundance of every unique TCRbeta CDR3 rearrangement. For each sample, productive Simpson clonality was calculated as the square root of Simpson's diversity index across productive rearrangements. Drawn from immuneACCESS, this table holds only the in-frame rearrangements with V and J called that TCRdb kept. Clones are partly lost; checked studies trace under half to an unresolved V gene and leave the rest unexplained. V and J calls and clone size are those listed in that table; D and trimming were worked out from the DNA. Here the sample has more than 400,000 clones; 90% occur a single time. The ten largest clones capture 0.6% of the sample.

The sample originates from a study of blood T cell repertoires in COVID-19 (TCRdb year 2020). Notes on the research overall: Samples from collaborators originated in the United States, Italy and Spain and spanned both the acute and convalescent phases of COVID-19. The material from the prospective study consisted of cDNA or gDNA derived from T cells, B-cell-depleted T cells, or PBMCs. The dataset comprised deeply sampled blood TCRbeta repertoires from subjects exposed to, actively infected with, or recovered from COVID-19. The repertoires were made available in a free public database intended to serve as a resource for research on the immune response to SARS-CoV-2. The samples were drawn from two sources: the first 160 participants of the ongoing ImmuneRACE study, and 1,000 to 1,500 subjects contributed by 6 global collaborators. Nearly every sample came with metadata listing a de-identified subject ID, COVID-19 status, age in years and sex. HLA class I and class II types, where available, came from metadata supplied by the sample provider rather than from assay-based typing. Here is what the overall study found, with its caveats: How much clinical and demographic metadata was included differed by source and by participant, and the metadata was provided uncurated.

Participants in the prospective study were aged roughly 18 to 89 years, lived in approximately 26 United States geographic areas, and enrolled through a virtual design. Cohort assignment in the prospective study relied on participant-reported clinical history from a screening survey and a study questionnaire. For ImmuneRACE Cohort 3, a participant was defined as recovered based on two consecutive negative NP/OP PCR tests, clearance by a healthcare professional, or resolution of symptoms. In the prospective study, mobile phlebotomists collected whole blood, serum and a nasopharyngeal or oropharyngeal swab from each participant. Participants in the prospective study had the option to provide additional blood draws and questionnaires over a roughly 2-month period. Blood samples from the prospective study were shipped frozen or at room temperature prior to DNA extraction. CDR1 is given as SGDLS and CDR2 as YYNGEE, both from the germline V gene. The CDR3 runs 18 residues from the cysteine to the phenylalanine. Of all the DNA, just the CDR3 is kept, 54 bases in frame from base 1. V is reduced by 0 bases and J by 0 bases, leaving a spacing of 19 bases between them.

This TCR was recovered from a man aged 18 to 29 who had recovered from COVID-19. Here the chain combines TRBV9 and TRBJ2-7; the D gene is perhaps TRBD2, on 6 matching bases. Material: PBMCs or T cells enriched from blood (not recorded which). This receptor carries the CDR3 CASSVAYESKGGSYEQYF. DNA sequence: TGTGCCAGCAGCGTAGCTTACGAATCTAAGGGAGGCTCCTACGAGCAGTACTTC. With the portions outside the CDR3 filled from the reference TRBV9 and TRBJ2-7 genes, the complete variable region becomes DSGVTQTPKHLITATGQRVTLRCSPRSGDLSVYWYQQSLDQGLQFLIQYYNGEERAKGNILERFSAQQFPDLHSELNLSSLELGDSALYFCASSVAYESKGGSYEQYFGPGTRLTVT.